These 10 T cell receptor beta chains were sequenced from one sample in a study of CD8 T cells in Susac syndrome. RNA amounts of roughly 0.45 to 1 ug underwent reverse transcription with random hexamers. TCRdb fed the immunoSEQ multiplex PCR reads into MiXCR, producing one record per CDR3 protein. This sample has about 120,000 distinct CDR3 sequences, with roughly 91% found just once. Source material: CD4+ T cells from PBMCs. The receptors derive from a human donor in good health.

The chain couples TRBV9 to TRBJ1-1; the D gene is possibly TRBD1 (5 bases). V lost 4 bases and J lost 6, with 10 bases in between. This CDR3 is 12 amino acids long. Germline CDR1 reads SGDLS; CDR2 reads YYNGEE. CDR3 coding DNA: TGTGCCAGCAGCCCCGGGGGGGCTGAAGCTTTCTTT. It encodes CASSPGGAEAFF.

Written as DNA, the CDR3 is TGTGCCAGCAGCCATCCGGGACAGGGTCGTGTAGGTGAGCAGTTCTTC. This sequence encodes CASSHPGQGRVGEQFF. J is TRBJ2-1 and V is TRBV14; 9 bases align to TRBD1. With 3 bases clipped from V and 9 bases from J, the junction kept 12 bases outside the gene matches. Germline V gene lookup returns CDR1 SGHDN and CDR2 FVKESK. The CDR3 loop spans 16 amino acids.

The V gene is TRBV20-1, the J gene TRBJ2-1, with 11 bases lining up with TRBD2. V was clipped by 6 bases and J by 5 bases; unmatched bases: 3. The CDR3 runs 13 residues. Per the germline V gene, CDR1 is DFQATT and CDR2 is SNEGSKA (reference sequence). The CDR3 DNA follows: TGCAGTGCGATGGGACTAGCGGACAATGAGCAGTTCTTC. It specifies CSAMGLADNEQFF.

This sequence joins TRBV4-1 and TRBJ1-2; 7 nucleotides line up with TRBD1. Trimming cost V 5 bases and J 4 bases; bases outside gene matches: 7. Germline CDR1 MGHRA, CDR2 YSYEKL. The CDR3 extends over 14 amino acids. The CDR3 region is CASSYEGGGYGYTF. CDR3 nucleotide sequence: TGCGCCAGCAGCTATGAAGGGGGCGGCTATGGCTACACCTTC.

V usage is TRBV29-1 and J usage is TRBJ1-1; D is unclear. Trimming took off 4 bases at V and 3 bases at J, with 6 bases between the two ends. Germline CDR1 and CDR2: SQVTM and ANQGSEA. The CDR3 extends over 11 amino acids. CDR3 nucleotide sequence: TGCAGCGTTGTGAAGGACACTGAAGCTTTCTTT. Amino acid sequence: CSVVKDTEAFF.

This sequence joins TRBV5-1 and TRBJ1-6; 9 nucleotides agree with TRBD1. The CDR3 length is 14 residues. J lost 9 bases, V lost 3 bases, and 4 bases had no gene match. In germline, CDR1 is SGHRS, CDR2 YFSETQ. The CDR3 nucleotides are TGCGCCAGCAGCTCGGGACAGGGAGGTTCACCCCTCCACTTT. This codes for CASSSGQGGSPLHF.

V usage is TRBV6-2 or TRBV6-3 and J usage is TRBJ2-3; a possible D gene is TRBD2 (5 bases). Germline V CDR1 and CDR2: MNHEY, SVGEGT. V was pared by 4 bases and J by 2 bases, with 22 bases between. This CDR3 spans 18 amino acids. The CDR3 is CASSSDTRNRASTDTQYF. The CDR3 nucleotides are TGTGCCAGCAGTTCCGACACTAGGAACCGCGCCTCCACAGATACGCAGTATTTT.

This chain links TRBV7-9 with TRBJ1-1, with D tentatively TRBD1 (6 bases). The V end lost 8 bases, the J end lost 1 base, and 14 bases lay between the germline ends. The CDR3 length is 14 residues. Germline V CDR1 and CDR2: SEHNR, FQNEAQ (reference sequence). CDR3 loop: CASRGGTPNTEAFF. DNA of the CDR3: TGTGCCAGCCGTGGTGGGACACCGAACACTGAAGCTTTCTTT.

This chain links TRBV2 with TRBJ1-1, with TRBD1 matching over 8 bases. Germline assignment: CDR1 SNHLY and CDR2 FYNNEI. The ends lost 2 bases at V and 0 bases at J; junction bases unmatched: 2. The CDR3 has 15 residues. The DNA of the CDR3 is TGTGCCAGCAGTGAATGGACAGGGATGAACACTGAAGCTTTCTTT. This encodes CASSEWTGMNTEAFF.

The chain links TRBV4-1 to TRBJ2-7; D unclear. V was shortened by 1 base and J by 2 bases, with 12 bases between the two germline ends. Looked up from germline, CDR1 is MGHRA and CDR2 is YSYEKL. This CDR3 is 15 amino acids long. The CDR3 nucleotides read TGCGCCAGCAGCCAAGCAGGTCGACCAACCTACGAGCAGTACTTC. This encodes CASSQAGRPTYEQYF.